Listed here is a single TCR beta chain. Original analysis: Estimates of nucleated cell counts were drawn from the amplification of reference gene primers. TCRdb keeps only in-frame clones here, not all; method: immunoSEQ multiplex PCR. V and J calls plus clone size are reproduced from that table; the DNA served to infer D and trimming. Of roughly 290,000 clones listed, approximately 85% were seen once; the top ten hold less than 2.5%. The data were obtained in a study of blood T cell repertoires in COVID-19. This CDR3 spans 16 amino acids. Trimming removed 0 bases from V and 1 base from J, with 12 bases in between. Germline loops: CDR1 SGDLS, CDR2 YYNGEE. Participants, roughly 18 to 100 years old, spanned 25 or so US areas. Two negative PCRs, clearance, or symptom resolution characterized the recovered Cohort 3 donors.

The specimen was PBMCs or T cells enriched from blood (not recorded which). The V call is TRBV9, the J call TRBJ2-3; D remains unclear. The sequence came from a man younger than 40 who had recovered from COVID-19. The DNA for the CDR3 is TGTGCCAGCAGCGTAGGCTGGCAATTCGGCACAGATACGCAGTATTTT. Its protein product is CASSVGWQFGTDTQYF.